The present T cell receptor (beta chain) was sequenced within a study of vaccination and CD4 T cells after COVID-19 (dated by TCRdb to the early 2020s). About the full investigation: SARS-CoV-2 positivity had been established in the convalescent patients by nasal swab PCR, and mild disease was recorded in eight to ten of these patients and severe disease in one. Post-vaccine blood samples were taken a median of around 77 days after the second vaccine dose, with a range of about 12 to 250 days. In control cultures, a CEFX viral epitope pool was used as positive control, an HIV-1 Nef peptide pool was used as negative control, or no peptide was added. In roughly 11 COVID-19 convalescent patients and a few infection-naive healthy vaccine recipients, the spike-specific CD4+ TCR repertoire before mRNA vaccination was compared with the repertoire after mRNA vaccination. Post-COVID blood samples were collected from convalescent patients a median of around 100 days after diagnosis, with a range of roughly 30 to 161 days. The convalescent cohort included six males and four females, with two Hispanic individuals, seven Caucasians, two Asians and one multiracial person. Two doses of either the Pfizer-BioNTech BNT162b2 vaccine (n=8) or the Moderna mRNA-1273 vaccine (n=2) were administered to participants. Culture stimuli were overlapping spike peptide pools from SARS-CoV-2 and from the common cold coronaviruses HCoV-NL63, HCoV-OC43 and HCoV-229E. Broad study findings and their caveats: Relatively few convalescent patients were included in the study, and early timepoints after natural infection were not analyzed. Among the post-vaccine SARS-CoV-2-reactive clones in convalescent patients, a median around 90% showed up only after vaccination, which suggests vaccine-specific priming. The median number of SARS-CoV-2-reactive clonotypes rose from fewer than 25 after infection to 30 to 45 after vaccination, but the change was not significant. Nearly all vaccine-specific clones in convalescent patients (304 of 307) were mono-reactive for SARS-CoV-2 spike rather than cross-reactive with common cold coronaviruses.

Libraries were built with PCR. TCR sequencing of DNA from cultured CD4+ T cells used the Oncomine TCR Beta short-read assay at the Johns Hopkins FTIC core. The QIAamp micro DNA kit was used to extract genomic DNA from the cultured CD4+ T cells. Oncomine TCR Beta libraries from cultured CD4+ T cells were pooled using unique dual indexes and sequenced on an Illumina iSeq 100. On the authors' methods: Non-productive sequences were removed, and CDR3s not starting with C, not ending with F or W, or shorter than 7 amino acids were discarded. Antigen-specific clonotypes were identified using the MANAFEST web application through comparison of peptide-stimulated wells with reference and other culture wells. Positive clones required FDR below 0.05, an odds ratio above 5, and productive frequency above 0.1% in at least two of three replicate wells. Cross-reactive clonotypes were defined as significantly expanded in both SARS-CoV-2 spike wells and at least one common cold coronavirus spike condition. Levenshtein distances (stringdist) and unrooted phylogenetic trees (ape) in R version 3.6.1 were used to assess CDR3 homology. TCRdb cleaned the public reads at Q25 with fastp, built clones with MiXCR and kept in-frame beta chains. Entries are consolidated by CDR3 protein sequence, retaining the most common genes and DNA. None of the V and J calls come from the authors' own analysis; TCRdb made them. Counted in this sample were approximately 14,000 distinct CDR3 sequences; 51% of them appeared once. The ten most abundant clones make up approximately 10% of the sample.

Per the publication, the treatment or condition label means: approximately nine-day PBMC culture with coronavirus spike peptide pools or control peptides (ViraFEST assay). The ViraFEST assay, used in the study, expanded antigen-specific T cells with peptide pools and then identified the expanded clonotypes through TCR sequencing. The positive SARS-CoV-2 PCR tests of the convalescent patients were dated from March to December 2020, before the Alpha, Beta and Delta variants emerged in the United States. More than 1.5 million PBMCs per well were cultured in IMDM with 5% human AB serum and about 9.7 IU/ml IL-2, plus 10 ug/ml peptide pools. Half of the culture medium was replaced with fresh IL-2-containing medium on days 3 and 7. After less than twelve days of culture, CD4+ T cells were isolated by negative selection with the EasySep CD4+ T cell isolation kit. Ficoll-Paque Plus gradient centrifugation was used to isolate PBMCs from whole blood, and the isolated PBMCs were then either used fresh or cryopreserved at -140C. Triplicate wells were generally used for each culture condition.

As regards this clonotype: Its antigen specificity is not known. Per-base quality was not reported, and no clone a single base away is much larger than it.

The source is a human donor who had recovered from COVID-19. Sequencing was carried out using CD4+ T cells from blood, cultured in vitro.

The CDR3 sequence is CASSAEQFF. The bases read TGCGCCAGCAGTGCTGAGCAGTTCTTC. The chain links TRBV10-1 with TRBJ2-1; the D segment cannot be called with confidence. CDR1 WNHNN and CDR2 SYGVQD are derived from the germline V gene (reference sequence). From the cysteine through the phenylalanine, the CDR3 covers 9 amino acids. Kept here is only the CDR3 DNA, which spans 27 bases and is read in frame from base 1. Deletion took 4 bases off V and 9 bases off J, with a span of 1 base between the germline ends.